The next 10 T cell receptor beta chains were all read from a single sample in a study of T cells expressing NK-cell markers. From its re-call of the 5' RACE reads, TCRdb lists each CDR3 protein once, without DNA. Its table records roughly 450,000 distinct CDR3 sequences. Sequenced: blood T cells: a sorted CD56 or NKG2C T cell subset, CD4+ or CD8+ T cells, or bulk PBMC T cells (not recorded which). Every receptor here comes from a woman aged 45-65 years in good health.

V gene TRBV7-9 combines with J gene TRBJ2-1; TCRdb selects TRBD2, and the lack of DNA leaves this call unchecked. From germline, CDR1 is SEHNR and CDR2 FQNEAQ (reference sequence). The CDR3 is made up of 16 amino acids. This chain's CDR3 is CASSSRLRLVYNEQFF.

The rearrangement uses TRBV14 and TRBJ1-1; no DNA is available, so the TRBD1 call from TCRdb remains unchecked. CDR1 and CDR2 from the germline V gene are SGHDN and FVKESK. The CDR3 loop spans 16 amino acids. CDR3 protein: CASSQDFPGRHTEAFF. The full variable domain, its missing parts supplied by reference TRBV14 and TRBJ1-1, is EAGVTQFPSHSVIEKGQTVTLRCDPISGHDNLYWYRRVMGKEIKFLLHFVKESKQDESGMPNNRFLAERTGGTYSTLKVQPAELEDSGVYFCASSQDFPGRHTEAFFGQGTRLTVV.

J is TRBJ2-2 and V is TRBV10-3; TCRdb's D call, TRBD1, is unchecked because there is no DNA. Germline CDR1 is ENHRY and CDR2 is SYGVKD. The length of the CDR3 is 14 residues. CDR3 protein: CAISWTGATGELFF.

The chain couples TRBV12-3 or TRBV12-4 to TRBJ2-5; the D call from TCRdb, TRBD2, cannot be confirmed without DNA. CDR3 length: 14 residues. This CDR3 is CASSFTSGSQTQYF.

The genes are TRBV7-2 and TRBJ2-1; the D call of TRBD1 rests on TCRdb alone, since no DNA is present to check it. The CDR3 has 16 amino acids. CDR1 SGHTA and CDR2 FQGNSA come from the germline V gene. CDR3: CASSPRRGEAYNEQFF.

V usage is TRBV12-3 or TRBV12-4 and J usage is TRBJ2-1; TCRdb calls TRBD2, which cannot be checked without DNA. CDR3 length: 14 amino acids. CDR3 residues: CASNRRAGAGEQFF.

This chain uses TRBV29-1 with TRBJ2-1; TCRdb calls TRBD2, which cannot be checked without DNA. The CDR3 has 15 amino acids. CDR1 is SQVTM and CDR2 is ANQGSEA in the germline V gene. This CDR3 is CSVEDRRAFRDEQFF.

This sequence joins TRBV29-1 and TRBJ2-3; the TCRdb call, TRBD1, lacks DNA for checking. The germline V gene encodes CDR1 SQVTM and CDR2 ANQGSEA. CDR3 length: 12 residues. The chain's CDR3 is CSGLDGADTQYF.

The gene calls are TRBV4-1 and TRBJ2-1; TCRdb's D call of TRBD2 is untestable without DNA. Per the germline V gene, CDR1 is MGHRA and CDR2 is YSYEKL. This CDR3 comprises 18 residues. The CDR3 is CASSQDQIAGARRGEQFF.

The J gene is TRBJ1-5, the V gene TRBV28. Germline CDR1 MDHEN, CDR2 SYDVKM. The CDR3 spans 14 residues. This chain's CDR3 is CASRRDGSNQPQHF.